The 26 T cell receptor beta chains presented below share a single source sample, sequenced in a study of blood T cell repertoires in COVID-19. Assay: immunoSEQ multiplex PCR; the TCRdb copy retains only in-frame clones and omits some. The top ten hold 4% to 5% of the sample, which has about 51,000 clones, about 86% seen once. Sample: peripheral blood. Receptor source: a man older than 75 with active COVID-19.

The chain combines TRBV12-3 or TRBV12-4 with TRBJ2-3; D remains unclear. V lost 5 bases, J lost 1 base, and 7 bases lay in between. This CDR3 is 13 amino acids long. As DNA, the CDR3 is TGTGCCAGCAGTATCCAGGGCACAGATACGCAGTATTTT. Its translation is CASSIQGTDTQYF.

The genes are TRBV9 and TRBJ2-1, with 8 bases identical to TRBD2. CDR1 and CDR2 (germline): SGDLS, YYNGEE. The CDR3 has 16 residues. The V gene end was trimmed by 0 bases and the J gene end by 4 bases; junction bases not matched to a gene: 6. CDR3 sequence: CASSVGGGGQYNEQFF. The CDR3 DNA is TGTGCCAGCAGCGTAGGAGGCGGGGGGCAGTACAATGAGCAGTTCTTC.

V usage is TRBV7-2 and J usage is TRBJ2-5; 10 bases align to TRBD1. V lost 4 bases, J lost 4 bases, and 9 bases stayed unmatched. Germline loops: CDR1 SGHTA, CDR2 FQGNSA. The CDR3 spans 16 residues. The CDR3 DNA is TGTGCCAGCAGCTCCCTCGACAGGGGGCGGTCAGAGACCCAGTACTTC. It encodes CASSSLDRGRSETQYF.

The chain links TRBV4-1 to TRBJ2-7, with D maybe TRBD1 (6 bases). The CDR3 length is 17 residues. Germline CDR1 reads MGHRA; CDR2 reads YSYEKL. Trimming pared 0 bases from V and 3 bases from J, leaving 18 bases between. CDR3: CASSQDSGGQGNYEQYF. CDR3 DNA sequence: TGCGCCAGCAGCCAAGACAGCGGTGGGCAGGGGAACTACGAGCAGTACTTC.

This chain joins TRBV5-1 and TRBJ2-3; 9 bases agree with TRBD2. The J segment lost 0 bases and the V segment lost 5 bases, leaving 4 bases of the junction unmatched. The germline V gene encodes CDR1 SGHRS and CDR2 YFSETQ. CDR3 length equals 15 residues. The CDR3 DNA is TGCGCCAGCAGGACTAGCGGTTTTAGCACAGATACGCAGTATTTT. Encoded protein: CASRTSGFSTDTQYF.

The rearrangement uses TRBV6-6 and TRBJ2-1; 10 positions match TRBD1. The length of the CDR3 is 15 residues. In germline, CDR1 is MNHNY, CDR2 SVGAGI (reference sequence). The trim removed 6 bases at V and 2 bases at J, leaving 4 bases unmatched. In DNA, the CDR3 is TGTGCCAGCAGGAGCGGGACAGGGGCCTACAATGAGCAGTTCTTC. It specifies CASRSGTGAYNEQFF.

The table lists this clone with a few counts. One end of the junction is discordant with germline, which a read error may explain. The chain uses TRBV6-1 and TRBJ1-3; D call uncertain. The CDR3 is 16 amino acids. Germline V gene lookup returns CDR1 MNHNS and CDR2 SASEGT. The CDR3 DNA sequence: TGTGCCAGCAGTGAGGGCGTCTTGAGCTCTGGAAACACCATGTATTTT. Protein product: CASSEGVLSSGNTMYF.

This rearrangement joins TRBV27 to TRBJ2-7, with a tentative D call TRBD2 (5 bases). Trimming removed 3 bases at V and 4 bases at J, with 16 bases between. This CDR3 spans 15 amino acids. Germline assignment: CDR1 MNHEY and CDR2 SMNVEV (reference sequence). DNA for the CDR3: TGTGCCAGCAGTTTGTTCGCTGGAGGCCTTTACGAGCAGTACTTC. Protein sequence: CASSLFAGGLYEQYF.

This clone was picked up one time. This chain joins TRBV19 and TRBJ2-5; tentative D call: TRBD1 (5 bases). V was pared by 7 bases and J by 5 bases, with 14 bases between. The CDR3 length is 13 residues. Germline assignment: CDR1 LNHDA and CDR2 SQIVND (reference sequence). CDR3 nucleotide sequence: TGTGCCAGTACCCGGCAGGGTGGCGAGACCCAGTACTTC. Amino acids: CASTRQGGETQYF.

CDR3 bases: TGTGCCAGCAGTCCACAGCTCGGGAGTAGGTATACGCAGTATTTT. Translated, it gives CASSPQLGSRYTQYF. The chain has TRBV28 and TRBJ2-3; D might be TRBD2 (6 bases). The CDR3 spans 15 residues. V lost 5 bases, J lost 7 bases, and 19 bases lay in between. Germline CDR1 MDHEN, CDR2 SYDVKM.

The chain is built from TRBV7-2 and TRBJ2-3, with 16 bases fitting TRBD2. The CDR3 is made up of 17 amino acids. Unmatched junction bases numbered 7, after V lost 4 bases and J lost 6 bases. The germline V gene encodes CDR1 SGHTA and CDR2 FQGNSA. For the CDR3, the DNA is TGTGCCAGCAGCTCTTTGGGACTAGCGGGAGGGGATGATACGCAGTATTTT. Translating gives CASSSLGLAGGDDTQYF.

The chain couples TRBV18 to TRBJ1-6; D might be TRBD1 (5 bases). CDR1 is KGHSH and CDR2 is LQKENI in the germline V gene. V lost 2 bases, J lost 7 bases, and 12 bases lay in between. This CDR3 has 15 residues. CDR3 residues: CASSPTRDVNSPLHF. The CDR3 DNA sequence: TGTGCCAGCTCACCAACGCGGGACGTAAATTCACCCCTCCACTTT.

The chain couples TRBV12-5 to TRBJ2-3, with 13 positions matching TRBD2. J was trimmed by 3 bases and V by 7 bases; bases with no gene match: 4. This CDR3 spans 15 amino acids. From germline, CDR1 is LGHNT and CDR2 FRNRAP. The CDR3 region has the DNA TGTGCTAGTGCCCCGGGACTAGCGGGAACAGATACGCAGTATTTT. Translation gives CASAPGLAGTDTQYF.

DNA for the CDR3: TGTGCCAGTAGTGCGGGGACAGATAGCAATCAGCCCCAGCATTTT. This gives the protein CASSAGTDSNQPQHF. J is TRBJ1-5 and V is TRBV19, with 7 bases that match TRBD1. This CDR3 is 15 amino acids long. The germline CDR1 and CDR2 sequences are LNHDA and SQIVND (reference sequence). After removal of 5 bases from V and 0 bases from J, the junction contained 4 bases not matched to a gene.

CDR3 residues: CASNKQGAFGNQPQHF. In DNA, the CDR3 is TGTGCCAGCAACAAACAGGGGGCTTTTGGCAATCAGCCCCAGCATTTT. This chain uses TRBV6-6 with TRBJ1-5; 9 bases fit TRBD1. Unmatched junction bases numbered 9, after V lost 7 bases and J lost 2 bases. The germline V gene has CDR1 MNHNY and CDR2 SVGAGI (reference sequence). The CDR3 sequence is 16 residues long.

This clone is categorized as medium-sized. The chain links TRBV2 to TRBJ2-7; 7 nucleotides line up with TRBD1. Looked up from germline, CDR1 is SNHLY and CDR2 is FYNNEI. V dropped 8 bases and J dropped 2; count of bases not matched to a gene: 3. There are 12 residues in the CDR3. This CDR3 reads CASRDSTYEQYF. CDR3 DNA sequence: TGTGCCAGCCGGGACAGCACCTACGAGCAGTACTTC.

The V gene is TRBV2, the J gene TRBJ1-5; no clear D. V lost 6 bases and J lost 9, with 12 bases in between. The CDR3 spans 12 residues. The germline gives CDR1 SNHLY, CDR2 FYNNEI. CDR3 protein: CASSGLGRPQHF. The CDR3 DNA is TGTGCCAGCAGCGGTCTCGGGAGGCCCCAGCATTTT.

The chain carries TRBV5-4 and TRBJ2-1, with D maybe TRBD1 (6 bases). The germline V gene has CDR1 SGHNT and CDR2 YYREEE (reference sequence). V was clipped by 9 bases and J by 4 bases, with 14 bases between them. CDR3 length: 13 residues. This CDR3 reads CATNRERYNEQFF. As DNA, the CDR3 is TGTGCCACTAACAGGGAACGATACAATGAGCAGTTCTTC.

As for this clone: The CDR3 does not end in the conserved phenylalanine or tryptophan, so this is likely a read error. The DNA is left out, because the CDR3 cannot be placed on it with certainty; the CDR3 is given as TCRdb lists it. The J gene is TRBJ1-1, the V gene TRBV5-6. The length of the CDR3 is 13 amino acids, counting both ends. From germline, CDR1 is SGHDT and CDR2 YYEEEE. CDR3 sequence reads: CASSLSRGGEEWG.

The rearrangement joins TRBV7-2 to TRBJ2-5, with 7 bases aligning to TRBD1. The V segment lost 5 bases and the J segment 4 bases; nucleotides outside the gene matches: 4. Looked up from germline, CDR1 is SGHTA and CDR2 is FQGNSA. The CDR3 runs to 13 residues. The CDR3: CASSPRTGETQYF. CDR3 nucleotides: TGTGCCAGCAGCCCGAGGACAGGAGAGACCCAGTACTTC.

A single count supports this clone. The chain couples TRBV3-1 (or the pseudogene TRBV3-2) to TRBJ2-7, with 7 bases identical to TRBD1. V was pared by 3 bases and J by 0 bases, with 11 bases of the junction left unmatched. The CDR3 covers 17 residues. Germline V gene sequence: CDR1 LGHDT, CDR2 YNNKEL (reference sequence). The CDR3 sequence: CASSQGQNLCYSYEQYF. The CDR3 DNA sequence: TGTGCCAGCAGCCAGGGACAGAATTTATGCTACTCCTACGAGCAGTACTTC.

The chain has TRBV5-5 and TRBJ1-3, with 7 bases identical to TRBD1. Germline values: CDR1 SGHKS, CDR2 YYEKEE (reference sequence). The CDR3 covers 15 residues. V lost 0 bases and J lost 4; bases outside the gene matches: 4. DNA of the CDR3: TGTGCCAGCAGCTTGGACAGGGGAGCAGGAAACACCATATATTTT. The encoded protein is CASSLDRGAGNTIYF. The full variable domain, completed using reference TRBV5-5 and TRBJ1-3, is DAGVTQSPTHLIKTRGQQVTLRCSPISGHKSVSWYQQVLGQGPQFIFQYYEKEERGRGNFPDRFSARQFPNYSSELNVNALLLGDSALYLCASSLDRGAGNTIYFGEGSWLTVV.

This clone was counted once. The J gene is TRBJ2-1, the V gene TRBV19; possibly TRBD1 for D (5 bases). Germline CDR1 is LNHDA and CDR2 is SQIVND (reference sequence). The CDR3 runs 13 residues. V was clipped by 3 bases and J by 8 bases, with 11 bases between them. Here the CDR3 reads CASSIQGRDEQFF. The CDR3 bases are TGTGCCAGTAGTATTCAGGGTCGGGATGAGCAGTTCTTC. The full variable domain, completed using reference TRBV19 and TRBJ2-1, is DGGITQSPKYLFRKEGQNVTLSCEQNLNHDAMYWYRQDPGQGLRLIYYSQIVNDFQKGDIAEGYSVSREKKESFPLTVTSAQKNPTAFYLCASSIQGRDEQFFGPGTRLTVL.

CDR3 nucleotide sequence: TGTGCCAGCAGCAGACCGGCAGGCTACGAGCAGTACTTC. Amino acids: CASSRPAGYEQYF. The chain combines TRBV11-2 with TRBJ2-7; D uncertain. Trimming pared 5 bases from V and 3 bases from J, leaving 11 bases between. This CDR3 is 13 amino acids long. Germline V lookup: CDR1 SGHAT, CDR2 FQNNGV.

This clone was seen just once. The DNA for the CDR3 is TGTGCCAGCAGTTTATCCCAGGGCCGGGACATTCAGTACTTC. Translation: CASSLSQGRDIQYF. V and J are TRBV28 and TRBJ2-4; the D gene is possibly TRBD1 (5 bases). The germline V gene has CDR1 MDHEN and CDR2 SYDVKM. The CDR3 consists of 14 residues. V was trimmed by 1 base and J by 8 bases, leaving 12 bases between them.

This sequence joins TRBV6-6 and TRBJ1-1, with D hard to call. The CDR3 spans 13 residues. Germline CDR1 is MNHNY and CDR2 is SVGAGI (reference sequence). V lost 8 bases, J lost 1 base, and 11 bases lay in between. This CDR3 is CASVPGGNTEAFF. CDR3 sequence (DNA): TGTGCCAGCGTCCCTGGCGGGAACACTGAAGCTTTCTTT.